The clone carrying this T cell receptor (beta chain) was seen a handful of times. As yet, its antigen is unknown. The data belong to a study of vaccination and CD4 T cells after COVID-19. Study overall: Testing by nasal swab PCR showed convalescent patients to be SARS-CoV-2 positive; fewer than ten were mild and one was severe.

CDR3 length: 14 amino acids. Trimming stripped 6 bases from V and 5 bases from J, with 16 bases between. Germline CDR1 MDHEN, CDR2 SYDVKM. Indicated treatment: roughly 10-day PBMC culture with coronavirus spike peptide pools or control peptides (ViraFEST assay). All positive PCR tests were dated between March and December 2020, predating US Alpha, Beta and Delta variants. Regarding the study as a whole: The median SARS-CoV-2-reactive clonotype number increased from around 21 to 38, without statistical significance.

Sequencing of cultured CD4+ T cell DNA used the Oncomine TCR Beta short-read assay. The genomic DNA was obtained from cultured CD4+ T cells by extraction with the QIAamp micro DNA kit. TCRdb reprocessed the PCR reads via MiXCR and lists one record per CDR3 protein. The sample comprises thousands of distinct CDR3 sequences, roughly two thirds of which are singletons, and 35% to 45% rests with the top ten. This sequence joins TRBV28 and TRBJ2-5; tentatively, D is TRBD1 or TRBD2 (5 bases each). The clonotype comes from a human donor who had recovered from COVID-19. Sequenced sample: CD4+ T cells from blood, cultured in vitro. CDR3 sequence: CASRGRFATETQYF. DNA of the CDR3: TGTGCCAGCAGGGGACGATTCGCAACCGAGACCCAGTACTTC. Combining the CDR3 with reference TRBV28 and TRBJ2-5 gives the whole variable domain DVKVTQSSRYLVKRTGEKVFLECVQDMDHENMFWYRQDPGLGLRLIYFSYDVKMKEKGDIPEGYSVSREKKERFSLILESASTNQTSMYLCASRGRFATETQYFGPGTRLLVL.